This T cell receptor beta chain was sequenced for a study of stem cell transplantation in POMP-related autoinflammatory disease. Study-level information: Impaired MHC class I-dependent CD8+ differentiation was hypothesized from defective thymoproteasomes. Before transplant, CD4+ T cells skewed naive and CD8+ proportions were low. Findings and caveats of the study: A trend toward lower repertoire diversity and greater clonality appeared in every analyzed T-cell subset of PRAID patients. Unique TRB V-J gene pairings were limited in number in patients with PRAID.

Germline loops: CDR1 MNHEY, CDR2 SVGAGI. The CDR3 extends over 15 amino acids. Trimming pared 2 bases from V and 8 bases from J, leaving 18 bases between. PRAID combined immunodeficiency and autoinflammation. TCRdb's table, derived via immunoSEQ multiplex PCR, lists solely in-frame clones and lacks some. The sample records approximately 11,000 clones, approximately 86% being singletons. This clone was counted between two and nine times. Its specificity is unknown. The source of this sequence is a human donor with POMP-related autoinflammation and immune dysregulation (PRAID). The material was CD8+ T cells from PBMCs, obtained before stem cell transplantation. This rearrangement joins TRBV6-5 to TRBJ1-2; D is undetermined. DNA of the CDR3: TGTGCCAGCAGTTACGCCGAGGACGGCTTCGGGGGCTACACCTTC. Its protein product is CASSYAEDGFGGYTF.